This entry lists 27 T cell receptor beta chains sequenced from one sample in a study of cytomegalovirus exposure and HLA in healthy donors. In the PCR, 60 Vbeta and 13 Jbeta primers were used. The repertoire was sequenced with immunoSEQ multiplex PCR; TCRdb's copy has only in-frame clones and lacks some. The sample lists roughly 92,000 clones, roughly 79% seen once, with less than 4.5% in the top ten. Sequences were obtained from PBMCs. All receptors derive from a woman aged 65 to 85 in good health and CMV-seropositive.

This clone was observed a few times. For the CDR3, the DNA is TGCGCCAGCAGCTCTATAACCGGGGAGCTGTTTTTT. Protein product: CASSSITGELFF. The chain uses TRBV5-1 and TRBJ2-2, with D uncertain. This CDR3 is 12 amino acids long. Germline CDR1 is SGHRS and CDR2 is YFSETQ. Trimming took off 3 bases at V and 5 bases at J, with 5 bases between the two ends.

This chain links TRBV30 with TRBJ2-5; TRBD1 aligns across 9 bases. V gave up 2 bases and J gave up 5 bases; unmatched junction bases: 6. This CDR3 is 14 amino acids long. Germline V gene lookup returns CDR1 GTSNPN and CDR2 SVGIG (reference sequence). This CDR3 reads CAWSSQGARETQYF. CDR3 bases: TGTGCCTGGAGTTCACAGGGGGCTCGGGAGACCCAGTACTTC.

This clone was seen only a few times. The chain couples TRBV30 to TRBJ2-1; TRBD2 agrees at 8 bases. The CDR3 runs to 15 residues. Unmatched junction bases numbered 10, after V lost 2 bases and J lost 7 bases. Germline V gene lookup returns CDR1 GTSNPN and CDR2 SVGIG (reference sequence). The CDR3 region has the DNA TGTGCCTGGAGTCAGGGACTAGGGGGGGGGAATGAGCAGTTCTTC. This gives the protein CAWSQGLGGGNEQFF.

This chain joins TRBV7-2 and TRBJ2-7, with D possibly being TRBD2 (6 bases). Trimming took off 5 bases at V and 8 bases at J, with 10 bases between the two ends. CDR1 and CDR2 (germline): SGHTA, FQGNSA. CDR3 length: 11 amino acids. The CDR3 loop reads CASSPGLQQYF. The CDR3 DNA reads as TGTGCCAGCAGCCCGGGACTCCAGCAGTACTTC.

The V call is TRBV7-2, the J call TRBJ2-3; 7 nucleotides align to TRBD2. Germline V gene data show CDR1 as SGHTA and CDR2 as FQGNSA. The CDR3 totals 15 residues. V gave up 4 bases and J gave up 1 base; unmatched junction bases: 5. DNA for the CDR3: TGTGCCAGCAGCTCTCGGGCGGGAGGCACAGATACGCAGTATTTT. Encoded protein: CASSSRAGGTDTQYF. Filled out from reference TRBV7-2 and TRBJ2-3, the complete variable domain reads GAGVSQSPSNKVTEKGKDVELRCDPISGHTALYWYRQSLGQGLEFLIYFQGNSAPDKSGLPSDRFSAERTGGSVSTLTIQRTQQEDSAVYLCASSSRAGGTDTQYFGPGTRLTVL.

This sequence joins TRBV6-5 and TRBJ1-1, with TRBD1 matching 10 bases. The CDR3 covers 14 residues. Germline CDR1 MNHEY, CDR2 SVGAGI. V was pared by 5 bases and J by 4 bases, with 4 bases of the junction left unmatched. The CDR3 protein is CASSPWDRGTEAFF. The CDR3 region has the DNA TGTGCCAGCAGTCCATGGGACAGGGGCACTGAAGCTTTCTTT.

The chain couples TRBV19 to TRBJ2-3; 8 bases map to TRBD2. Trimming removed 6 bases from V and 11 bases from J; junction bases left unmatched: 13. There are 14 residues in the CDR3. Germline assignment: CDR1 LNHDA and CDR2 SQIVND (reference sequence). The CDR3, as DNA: TGTGCCAGTAGGGGAGCGGGAGTGGAGGGCGAGCAGTATTTT. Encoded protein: CASRGAGVEGEQYF.

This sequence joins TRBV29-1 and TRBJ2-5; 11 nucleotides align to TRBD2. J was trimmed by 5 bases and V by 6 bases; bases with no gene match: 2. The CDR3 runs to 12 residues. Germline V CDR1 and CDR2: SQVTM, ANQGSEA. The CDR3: CSVIAGGETQYF. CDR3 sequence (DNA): TGCAGCGTAATAGCGGGAGGGGAGACCCAGTACTTC.

The CDR3 sequence: CASSPKTGEIRGDTQYF. As DNA, the CDR3 is TGTGCCAGCAGCCCGAAGACAGGGGAGATCAGGGGAGATACGCAGTATTTT. The rearrangement joins TRBV7-9 to TRBJ2-3, with 8 bases fitting TRBD1. This CDR3 region has 17 residues. In germline, CDR1 is SEHNR, CDR2 FQNEAQ (reference sequence). V was clipped by 5 bases and J by 5 bases; unmatched bases: 15.

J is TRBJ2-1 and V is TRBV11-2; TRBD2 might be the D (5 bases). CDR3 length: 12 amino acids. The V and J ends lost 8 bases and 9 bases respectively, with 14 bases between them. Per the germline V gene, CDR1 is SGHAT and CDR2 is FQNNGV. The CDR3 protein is CASGRSLFEQFF. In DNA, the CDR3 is TGTGCCAGCGGGAGAAGTCTTTTTGAGCAGTTCTTC.

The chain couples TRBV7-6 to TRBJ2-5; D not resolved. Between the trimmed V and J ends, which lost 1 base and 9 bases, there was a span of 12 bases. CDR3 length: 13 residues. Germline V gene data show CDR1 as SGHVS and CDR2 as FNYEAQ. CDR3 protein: CASSLGGDRAQYF. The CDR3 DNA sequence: TGTGCCAGCAGCTTAGGAGGAGATCGGGCCCAGTACTTC.

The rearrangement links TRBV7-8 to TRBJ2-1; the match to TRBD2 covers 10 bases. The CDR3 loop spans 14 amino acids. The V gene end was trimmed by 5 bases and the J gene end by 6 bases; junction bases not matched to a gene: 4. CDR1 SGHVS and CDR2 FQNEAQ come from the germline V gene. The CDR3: CASSTGLARNEQFF. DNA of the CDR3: TGTGCCAGCAGCACGGGACTAGCGCGCAATGAGCAGTTCTTC.

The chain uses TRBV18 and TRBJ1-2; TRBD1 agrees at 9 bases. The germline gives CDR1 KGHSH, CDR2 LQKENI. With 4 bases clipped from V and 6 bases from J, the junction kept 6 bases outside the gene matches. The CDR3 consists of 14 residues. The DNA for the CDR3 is TGTGCCAGCTCACTGGGACAGGGCGCCAATGGCTACACCTTC. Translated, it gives CASSLGQGANGYTF.

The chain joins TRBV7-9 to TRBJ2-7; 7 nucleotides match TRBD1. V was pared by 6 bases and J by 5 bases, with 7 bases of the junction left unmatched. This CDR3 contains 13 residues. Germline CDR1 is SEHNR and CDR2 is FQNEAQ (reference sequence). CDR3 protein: CASSRQGFNEQYF. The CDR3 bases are TGTGCCAGCAGTCGACAGGGTTTCAACGAGCAGTACTTC.

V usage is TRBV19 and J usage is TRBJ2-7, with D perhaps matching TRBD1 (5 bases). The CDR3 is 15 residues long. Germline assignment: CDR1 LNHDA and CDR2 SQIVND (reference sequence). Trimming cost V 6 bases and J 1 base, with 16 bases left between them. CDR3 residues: CASRIQGDPSYEQYF. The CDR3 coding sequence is TGTGCCAGTAGAATACAAGGGGATCCTTCCTACGAGCAGTACTTC.

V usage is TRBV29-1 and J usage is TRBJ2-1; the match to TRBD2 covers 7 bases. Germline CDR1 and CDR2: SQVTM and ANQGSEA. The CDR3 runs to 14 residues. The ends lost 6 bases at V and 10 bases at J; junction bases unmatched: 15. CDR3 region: CSVAGLREEIEQFF. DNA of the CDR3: TGCAGCGTGGCGGGACTTCGGGAGGAGATAGAGCAGTTCTTC.

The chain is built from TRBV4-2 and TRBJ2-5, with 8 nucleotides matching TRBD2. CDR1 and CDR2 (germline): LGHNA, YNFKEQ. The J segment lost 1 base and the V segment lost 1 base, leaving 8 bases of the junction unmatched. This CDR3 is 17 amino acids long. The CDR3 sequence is CASSQVGAGAIQETQYF. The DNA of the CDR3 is TGTGCCAGCAGCCAAGTTGGAGCGGGAGCGATCCAAGAGACCCAGTACTTC.

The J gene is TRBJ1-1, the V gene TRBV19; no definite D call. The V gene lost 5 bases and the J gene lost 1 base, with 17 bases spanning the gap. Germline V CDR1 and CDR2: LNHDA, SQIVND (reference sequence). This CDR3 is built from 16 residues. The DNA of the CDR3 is TGTGCCAGTAGTCCCCGGCGAGGGTACGGGAACACTGAAGCTTTCTTT. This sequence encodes CASSPRRGYGNTEAFF.

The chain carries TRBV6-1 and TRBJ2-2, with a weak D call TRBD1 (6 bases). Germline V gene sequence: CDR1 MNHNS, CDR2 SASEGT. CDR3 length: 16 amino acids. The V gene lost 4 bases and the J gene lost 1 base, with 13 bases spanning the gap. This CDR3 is CASSGQVRMNTGELFF. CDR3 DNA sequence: TGTGCCAGCAGTGGACAGGTTAGGATGAACACCGGGGAGCTGTTTTTT.

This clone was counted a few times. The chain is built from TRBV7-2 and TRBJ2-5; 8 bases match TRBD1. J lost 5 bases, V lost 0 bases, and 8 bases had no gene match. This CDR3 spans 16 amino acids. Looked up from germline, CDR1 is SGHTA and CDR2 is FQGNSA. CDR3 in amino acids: CASSLAGRGRIETQYF. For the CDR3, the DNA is TGTGCCAGCAGCTTAGCAGGCAGGGGGCGCATTGAGACCCAGTACTTC. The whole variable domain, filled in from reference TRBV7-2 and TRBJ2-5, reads GAGVSQSPSNKVTEKGKDVELRCDPISGHTALYWYRQSLGQGLEFLIYFQGNSAPDKSGLPSDRFSAERTGGSVSTLTIQRTQQEDSAVYLCASSLAGRGRIETQYFGPGTRLLVL.

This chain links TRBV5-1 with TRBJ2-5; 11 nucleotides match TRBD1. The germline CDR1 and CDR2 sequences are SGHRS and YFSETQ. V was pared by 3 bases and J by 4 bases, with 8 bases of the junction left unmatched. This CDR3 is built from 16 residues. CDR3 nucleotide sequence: TGCGCCAGCAGCTCGGCCGGGACAGGGGGAGGAGAGACCCAGTACTTC. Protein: CASSSAGTGGGETQYF. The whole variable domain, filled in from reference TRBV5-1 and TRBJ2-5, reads KAGVTQTPRYLIKTRGQQVTLSCSPISGHRSVSWYQQTPGQGLQFLFEYFSETQRNKGNFPGRFSGRQFSNSRSEMNVSTLELGDSALYLCASSSAGTGGGETQYFGPGTRLLVL.

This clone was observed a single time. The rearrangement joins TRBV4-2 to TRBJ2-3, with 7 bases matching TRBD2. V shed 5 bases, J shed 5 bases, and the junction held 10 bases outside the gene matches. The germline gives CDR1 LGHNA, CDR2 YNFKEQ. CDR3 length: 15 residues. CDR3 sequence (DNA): TGTGCCAGCAGCGTAAGCGGGACGGATGGAGATACGCAGTATTTT. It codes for CASSVSGTDGDTQYF.

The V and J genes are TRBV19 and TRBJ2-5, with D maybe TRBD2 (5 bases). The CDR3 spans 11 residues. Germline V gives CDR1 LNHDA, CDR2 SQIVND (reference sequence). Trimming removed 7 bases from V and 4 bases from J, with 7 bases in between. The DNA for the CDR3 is TGTGCCAGTATCGAGGGAGAGACCCAGTACTTC. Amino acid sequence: CASIEGETQYF. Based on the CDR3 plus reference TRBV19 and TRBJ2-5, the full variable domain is DGGITQSPKYLFRKEGQNVTLSCEQNLNHDAMYWYRQDPGQGLRLIYYSQIVNDFQKGDIAEGYSVSREKKESFPLTVTSAQKNPTAFYLCASIEGETQYFGPGTRLLVL.

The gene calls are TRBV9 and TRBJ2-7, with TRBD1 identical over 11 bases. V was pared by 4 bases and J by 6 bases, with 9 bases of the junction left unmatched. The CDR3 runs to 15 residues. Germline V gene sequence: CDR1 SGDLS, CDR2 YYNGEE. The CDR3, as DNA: TGTGCCAGCAGCCGAGTGGGACAGGGGGTTGGCGAGCAGTACTTC. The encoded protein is CASSRVGQGVGEQYF. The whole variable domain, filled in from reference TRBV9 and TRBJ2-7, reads DSGVTQTPKHLITATGQRVTLRCSPRSGDLSVYWYQQSLDQGLQFLIQYYNGEERAKGNILERFSAQQFPDLHSELNLSSLELGDSALYFCASSRVGQGVGEQYFGPGTRLTVT.

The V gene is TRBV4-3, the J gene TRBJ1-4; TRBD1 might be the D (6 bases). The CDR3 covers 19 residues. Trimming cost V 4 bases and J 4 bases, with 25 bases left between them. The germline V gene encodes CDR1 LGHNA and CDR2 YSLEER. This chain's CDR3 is CASSRNWGRETSDNEKLFF. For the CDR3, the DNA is TGCGCCAGCAGCCGAAATTGGGGGCGAGAGACTTCTGATAATGAAAAACTGTTTTTT.

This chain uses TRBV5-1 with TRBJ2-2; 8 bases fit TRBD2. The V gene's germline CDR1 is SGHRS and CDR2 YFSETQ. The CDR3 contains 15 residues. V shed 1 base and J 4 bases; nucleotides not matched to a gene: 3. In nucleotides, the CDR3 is TGCGCCAGCAGCTTGTCAGCGGGGGTCACCGGGGAGCTGTTTTTT. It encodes CASSLSAGVTGELFF. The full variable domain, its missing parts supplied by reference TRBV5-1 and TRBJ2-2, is KAGVTQTPRYLIKTRGQQVTLSCSPISGHRSVSWYQQTPGQGLQFLFEYFSETQRNKGNFPGRFSGRQFSNSRSEMNVSTLELGDSALYLCASSLSAGVTGELFFGEGSRLTVL.

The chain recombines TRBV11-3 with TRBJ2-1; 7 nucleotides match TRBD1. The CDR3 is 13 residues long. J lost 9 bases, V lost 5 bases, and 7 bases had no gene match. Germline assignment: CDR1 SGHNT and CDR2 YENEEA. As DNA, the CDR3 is TGTGCCAGCAGCGTCCGACAGGGTGGTGAGCAGTTCTTC. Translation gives CASSVRQGGEQFF.